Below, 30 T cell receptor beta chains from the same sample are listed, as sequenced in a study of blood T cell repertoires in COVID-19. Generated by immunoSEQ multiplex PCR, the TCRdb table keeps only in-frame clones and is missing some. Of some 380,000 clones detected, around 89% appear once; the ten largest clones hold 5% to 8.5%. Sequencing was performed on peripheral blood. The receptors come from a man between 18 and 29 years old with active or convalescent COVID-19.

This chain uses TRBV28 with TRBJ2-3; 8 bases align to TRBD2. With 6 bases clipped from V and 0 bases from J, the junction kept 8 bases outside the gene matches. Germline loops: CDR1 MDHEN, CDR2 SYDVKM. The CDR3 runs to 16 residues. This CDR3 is CASSTTSGASTDTQYF. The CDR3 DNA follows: TGTGCCAGCAGCACAACTAGCGGAGCAAGCACAGATACGCAGTATTTT.

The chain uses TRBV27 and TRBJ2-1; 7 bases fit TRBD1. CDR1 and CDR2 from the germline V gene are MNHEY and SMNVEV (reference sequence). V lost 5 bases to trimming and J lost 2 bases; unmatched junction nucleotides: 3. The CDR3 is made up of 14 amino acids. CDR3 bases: TGTGCCAGCAGTCCCGGGACAGCCTACAATGAGCAGTTCTTC. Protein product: CASSPGTAYNEQFF.

As DNA, the CDR3 is TGTGCCAGCAGCTTCCGACGGACAGGGGAAGAGACCCAGTACTTC. The encoded protein is CASSFRRTGEETQYF. V gene TRBV7-9 combines with J gene TRBJ2-5; 9 nucleotides match TRBD1. Germline-derived CDR1 and CDR2 are SEHNR and FQNEAQ (reference sequence). The CDR3 is 15 amino acids. V shed 3 bases, J shed 3 bases, and the junction held 5 bases outside the gene matches.

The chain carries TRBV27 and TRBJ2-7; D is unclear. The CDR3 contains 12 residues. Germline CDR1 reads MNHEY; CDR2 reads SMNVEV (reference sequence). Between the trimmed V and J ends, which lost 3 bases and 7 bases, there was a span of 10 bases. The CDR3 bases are TGTGCCAGCAGTTTTACATCGCGGGAGCAGTACTTC. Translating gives CASSFTSREQYF.

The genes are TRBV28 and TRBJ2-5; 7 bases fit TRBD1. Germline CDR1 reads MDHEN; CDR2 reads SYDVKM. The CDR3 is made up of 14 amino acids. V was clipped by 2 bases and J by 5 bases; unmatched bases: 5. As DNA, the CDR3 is TGTGCCAGCAGTTTAATAAAGGGGGCGGAGACCCAGTACTTC. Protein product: CASSLIKGAETQYF. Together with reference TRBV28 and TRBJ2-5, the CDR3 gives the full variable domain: DVKVTQSSRYLVKRTGEKVFLECVQDMDHENMFWYRQDPGLGLRLIYFSYDVKMKEKGDIPEGYSVSREKKERFSLILESASTNQTSMYLCASSLIKGAETQYFGPGTRLLVL.

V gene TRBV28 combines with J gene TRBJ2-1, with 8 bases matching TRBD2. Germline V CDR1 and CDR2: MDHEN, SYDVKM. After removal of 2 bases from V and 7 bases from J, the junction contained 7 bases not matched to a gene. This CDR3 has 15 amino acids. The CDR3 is CASSLNGRGFNEQFF. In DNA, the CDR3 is TGTGCCAGCAGTTTAAACGGGAGGGGGTTTAATGAGCAGTTCTTC.

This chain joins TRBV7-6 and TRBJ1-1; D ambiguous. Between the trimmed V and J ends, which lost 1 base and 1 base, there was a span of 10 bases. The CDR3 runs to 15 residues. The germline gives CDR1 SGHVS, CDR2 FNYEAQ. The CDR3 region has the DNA TGTGCCAGCAGCTTAGGAACTAATAGGAACACTGAAGCTTTCTTT. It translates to CASSLGTNRNTEAFF.

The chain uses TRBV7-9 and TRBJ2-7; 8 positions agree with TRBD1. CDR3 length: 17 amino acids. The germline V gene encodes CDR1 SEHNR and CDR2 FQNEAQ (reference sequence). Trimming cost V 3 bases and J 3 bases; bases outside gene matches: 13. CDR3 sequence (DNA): TGTGCCAGCAGCTTCAGGGGGCAAGAAAGCTGGGGCTACGAGCAGTACTTC. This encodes CASSFRGQESWGYEQYF.

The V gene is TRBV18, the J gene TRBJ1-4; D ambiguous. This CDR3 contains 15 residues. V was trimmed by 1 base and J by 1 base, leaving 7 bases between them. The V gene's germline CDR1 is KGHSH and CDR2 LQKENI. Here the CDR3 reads CASSPRSVTNEKLFF. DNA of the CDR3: TGTGCCAGCTCACCACGATCGGTAACTAATGAAAAACTGTTTTTT.

CDR3 coding DNA: TGTGCCAGTAGCACAGGGATACGAGACACCATATATTTT. Amino acids: CASSTGIRDTIYF. The V call is TRBV28, the J call TRBJ1-3, with D tentatively TRBD1 (6 bases). Deletions cut 9 bases from V and 8 bases from J, with 17 bases between. Germline V gene lookup returns CDR1 MDHEN and CDR2 SYDVKM. CDR3 length: 13 amino acids.

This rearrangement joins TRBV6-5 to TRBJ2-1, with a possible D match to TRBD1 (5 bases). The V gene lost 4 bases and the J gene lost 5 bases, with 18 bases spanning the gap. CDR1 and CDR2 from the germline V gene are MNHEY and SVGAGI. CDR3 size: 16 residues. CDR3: CASSSWGAHQNNEQFF. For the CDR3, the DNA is TGTGCCAGCAGTTCTTGGGGCGCTCACCAAAACAATGAGCAGTTCTTC.

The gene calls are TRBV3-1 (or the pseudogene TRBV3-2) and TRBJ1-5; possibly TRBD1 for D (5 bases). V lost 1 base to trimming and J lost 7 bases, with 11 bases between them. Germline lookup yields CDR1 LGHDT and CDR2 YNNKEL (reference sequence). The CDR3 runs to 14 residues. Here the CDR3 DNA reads TGTGCCAGCAGCCAAGGGGGCCCCTCACAGCCCCAGCATTTT. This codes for CASSQGGPSQPQHF.

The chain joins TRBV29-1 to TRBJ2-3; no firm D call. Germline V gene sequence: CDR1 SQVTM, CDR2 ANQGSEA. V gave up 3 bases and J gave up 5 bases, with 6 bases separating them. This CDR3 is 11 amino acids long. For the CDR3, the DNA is TGCAGCGTTGATTCGGGAGATACGCAGTATTTT. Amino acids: CSVDSGDTQYF.

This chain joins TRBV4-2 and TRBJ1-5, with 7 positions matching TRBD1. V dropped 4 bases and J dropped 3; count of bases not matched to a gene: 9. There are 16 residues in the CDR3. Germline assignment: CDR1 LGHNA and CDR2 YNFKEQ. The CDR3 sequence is CASSPKGQDNNQPQHF. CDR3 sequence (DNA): TGTGCCAGCAGCCCAAAAGGACAGGACAACAATCAGCCCCAGCATTTT.

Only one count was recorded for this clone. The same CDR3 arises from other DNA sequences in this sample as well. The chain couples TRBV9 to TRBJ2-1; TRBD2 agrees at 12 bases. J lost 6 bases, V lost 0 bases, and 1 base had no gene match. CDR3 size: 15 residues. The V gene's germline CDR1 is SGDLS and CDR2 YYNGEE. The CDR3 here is CASSVASGGANEQFF. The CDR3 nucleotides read TGTGCCAGCAGCGTAGCTAGCGGGGGGGCCAATGAGCAGTTCTTC.

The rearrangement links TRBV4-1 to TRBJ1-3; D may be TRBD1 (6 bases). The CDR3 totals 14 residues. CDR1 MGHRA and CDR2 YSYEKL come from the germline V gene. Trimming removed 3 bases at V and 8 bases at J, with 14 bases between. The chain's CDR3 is CASSQRTAEDTIYF. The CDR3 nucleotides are TGCGCCAGCAGCCAGCGGACAGCGGAGGACACCATATATTTT.

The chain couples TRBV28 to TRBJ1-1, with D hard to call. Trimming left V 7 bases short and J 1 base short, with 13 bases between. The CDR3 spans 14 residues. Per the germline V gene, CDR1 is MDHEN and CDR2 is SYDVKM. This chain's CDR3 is CASTGRGWNTEAFF. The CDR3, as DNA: TGTGCCAGCACCGGGAGAGGGTGGAACACTGAAGCTTTCTTT.

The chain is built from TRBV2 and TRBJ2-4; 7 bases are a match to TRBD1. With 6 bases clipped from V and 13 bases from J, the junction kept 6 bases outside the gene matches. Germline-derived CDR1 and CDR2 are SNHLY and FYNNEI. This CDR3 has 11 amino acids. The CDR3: CASSLKTGQYF. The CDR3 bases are TGTGCCAGCAGCCTTAAGACAGGGCAGTACTTC.

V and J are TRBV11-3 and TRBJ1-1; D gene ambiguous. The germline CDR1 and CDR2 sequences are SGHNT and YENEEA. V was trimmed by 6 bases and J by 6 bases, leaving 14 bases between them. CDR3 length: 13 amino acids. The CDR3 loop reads CASSRESSSEAFF. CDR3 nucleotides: TGTGCCAGCAGTCGAGAGTCTAGTTCTGAAGCTTTCTTT.

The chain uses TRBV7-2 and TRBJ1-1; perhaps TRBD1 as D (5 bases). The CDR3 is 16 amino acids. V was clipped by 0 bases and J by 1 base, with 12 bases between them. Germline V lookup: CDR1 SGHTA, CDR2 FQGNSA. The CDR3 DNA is TGTGCCAGCAGCTTAGCCCTAGGGGCTGGGAACACTGAAGCTTTCTTT. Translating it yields CASSLALGAGNTEAFF. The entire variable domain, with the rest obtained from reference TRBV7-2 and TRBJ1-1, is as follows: GAGVSQSPSNKVTEKGKDVELRCDPISGHTALYWYRQSLGQGLEFLIYFQGNSAPDKSGLPSDRFSAERTGGSVSTLTIQRTQQEDSAVYLCASSLALGAGNTEAFFGQGTRLTVV.

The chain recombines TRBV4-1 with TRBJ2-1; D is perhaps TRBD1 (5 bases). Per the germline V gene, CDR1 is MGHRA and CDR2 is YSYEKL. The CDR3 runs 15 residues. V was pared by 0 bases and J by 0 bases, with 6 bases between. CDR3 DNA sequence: TGCGCCAGCAGCCAAGACAGGGACTCCTACAATGAGCAGTTCTTC. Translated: CASSQDRDSYNEQFF.

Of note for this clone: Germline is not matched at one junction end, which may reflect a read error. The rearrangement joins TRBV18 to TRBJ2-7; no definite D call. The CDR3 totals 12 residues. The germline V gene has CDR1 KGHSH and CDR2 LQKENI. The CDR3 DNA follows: TGTGCCAGCTCATCACCGCCGCGGGAGCAGTACTTC. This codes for CASSSPPREQYF.

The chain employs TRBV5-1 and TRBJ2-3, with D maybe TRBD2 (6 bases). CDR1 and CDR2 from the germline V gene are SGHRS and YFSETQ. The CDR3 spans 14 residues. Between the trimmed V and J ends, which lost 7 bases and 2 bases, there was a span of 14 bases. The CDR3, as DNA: TGCGCCAGCGCTGTGGGGAGGACCACAGATACGCAGTATTTT. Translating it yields CASAVGRTTDTQYF.

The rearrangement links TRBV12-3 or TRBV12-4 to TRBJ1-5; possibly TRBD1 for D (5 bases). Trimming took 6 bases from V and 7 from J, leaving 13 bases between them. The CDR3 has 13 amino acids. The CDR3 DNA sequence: TGTGCCAGCAGGGAGCAGGGAAGACAGCCCCAGCATTTT. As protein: CASREQGRQPQHF.

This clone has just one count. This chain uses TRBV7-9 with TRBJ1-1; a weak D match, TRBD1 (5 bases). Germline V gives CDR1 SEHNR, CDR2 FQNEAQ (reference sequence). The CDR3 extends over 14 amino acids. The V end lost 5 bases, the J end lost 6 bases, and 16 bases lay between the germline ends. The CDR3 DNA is TGTGCCAGCAGCCCGGGGGACCTTGGGGCTGAAGCTTTCTTT. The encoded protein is CASSPGDLGAEAFF.

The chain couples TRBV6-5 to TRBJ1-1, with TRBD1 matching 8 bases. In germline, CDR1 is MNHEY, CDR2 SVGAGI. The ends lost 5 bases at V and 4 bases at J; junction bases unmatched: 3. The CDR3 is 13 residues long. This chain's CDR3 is CASSRQGSTEAFF. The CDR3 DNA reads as TGTGCCAGCAGTCGACAGGGGAGCACTGAAGCTTTCTTT.

For the CDR3, the DNA is TGTGCCAGTAGTCTTGACAGGGGACCCTTGGGCACAGATACGCAGTATTTT. Its protein is CASSLDRGPLGTDTQYF. V and J are TRBV19 and TRBJ2-3; TRBD1 aligns across 8 bases. Germline values: CDR1 LNHDA, CDR2 SQIVND (reference sequence). The junction had 11 bases not matched to a gene; V was cut back by 5 bases and J by 1 base. The length of the CDR3 is 17 residues.

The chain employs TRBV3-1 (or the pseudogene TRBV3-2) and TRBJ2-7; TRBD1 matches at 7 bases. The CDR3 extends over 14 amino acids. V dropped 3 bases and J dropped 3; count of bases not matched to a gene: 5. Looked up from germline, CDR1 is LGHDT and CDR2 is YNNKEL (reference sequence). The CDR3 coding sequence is TGTGCCAGCAGCCATGGACAGGCGAGCTACGAGCAGTACTTC. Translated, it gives CASSHGQASYEQYF.

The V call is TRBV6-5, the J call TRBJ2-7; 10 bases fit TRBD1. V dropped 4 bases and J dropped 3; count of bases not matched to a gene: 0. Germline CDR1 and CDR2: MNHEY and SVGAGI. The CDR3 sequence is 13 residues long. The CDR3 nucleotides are TGTGCCAGCAGTTGGGACAGGGGCTACGAGCAGTACTTC. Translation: CASSWDRGYEQYF.

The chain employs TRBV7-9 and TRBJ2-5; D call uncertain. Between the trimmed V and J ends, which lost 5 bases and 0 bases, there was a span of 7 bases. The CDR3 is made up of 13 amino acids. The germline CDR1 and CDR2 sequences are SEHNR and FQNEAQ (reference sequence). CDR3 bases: TGTGCCAGCAGCGCGCAAAACCAAGAGACCCAGTACTTC. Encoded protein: CASSAQNQETQYF.